The next 22 T cell receptor beta chains were all read from a single sample in a study of blood T cell repertoires in COVID-19. This table comes from immunoSEQ multiplex PCR, and its TCRdb copy is limited to in-frame clones, with some not included. This sample has around 300,000 clones, with about nine tenths found just once. The sample taken for sequencing was peripheral blood. Receptors were obtained from a woman in her thirties or forties who had recovered from COVID-19.

This sequence joins TRBV7-8 and TRBJ2-7, with 11 bases fitting TRBD2. Unmatched junction bases numbered 6, after V lost 5 bases and J lost 0 bases. In germline, CDR1 is SGHVS, CDR2 FQNEAQ. The CDR3 is 16 amino acids. The DNA of the CDR3 is TGTGCCAGCAGCCAGGACGGGACTAGCGGCTCCTACGAGCAGTACTTC. Its translation: CASSQDGTSGSYEQYF.

The V gene is TRBV19, the J gene TRBJ2-6; the match to TRBD1 covers 8 bases. Unmatched junction bases numbered 3, after V lost 4 bases and J lost 1 base. From germline, CDR1 is LNHDA and CDR2 SQIVND (reference sequence). The CDR3 spans 16 residues. The CDR3 here is CASSNQGASGANVLTF. DNA for the CDR3: TGTGCCAGTAGTAACCAGGGGGCTTCTGGGGCCAACGTCCTGACTTTC.

The chain carries TRBV19 and TRBJ1-2, with D perhaps TRBD1 (5 bases). Germline V gene sequence: CDR1 LNHDA, CDR2 SQIVND (reference sequence). The CDR3 is 11 residues long. Trimming took 4 bases from V and 8 from J, leaving 8 bases between them. The CDR3 DNA is TGTGCCAGTAGTAAGGGGTCGGGCTACACCTTC. Translation: CASSKGSGYTF. The whole variable domain, remainder taken from reference TRBV19 and TRBJ1-2, is DGGITQSPKYLFRKEGQNVTLSCEQNLNHDAMYWYRQDPGQGLRLIYYSQIVNDFQKGDIAEGYSVSREKKESFPLTVTSAQKNPTAFYLCASSKGSGYTFGSGTRLTVV.

The chain is built from TRBV3-1 (or the pseudogene TRBV3-2) and TRBJ1-2; the D is unclear. V was clipped by 3 bases and J by 8 bases, with 10 bases between them. The CDR3 loop spans 12 amino acids. The V gene's germline CDR1 is LGHDT and CDR2 YNNKEL (reference sequence). CDR3 DNA: TGTGCCAGCAGCCATTTGGGAGGGGGCTACACCTTC. Its translation is CASSHLGGGYTF.

CDR3 protein: CASSPVGASGAGELFF. The CDR3 region has the DNA TGTGCCAGCAGCCCCGTGGGAGCATCCGGGGCCGGGGAGCTGTTTTTT. The chain employs TRBV6-2 or TRBV6-3 and TRBJ2-2, with a weak D call TRBD2 (5 bases). This CDR3 is 16 amino acids long. With 6 bases removed from V and 6 bases from J, the gap between germline ends came to 20 bases. CDR1 and CDR2 (germline): MNHEY, SVGEGT.

The rearrangement links TRBV5-6 to TRBJ2-1, with 9 bases that match TRBD2. The germline CDR1 and CDR2 sequences are SGHDT and YYEEEE. The junction had 21 bases not matched to a gene; V was cut back by 4 bases and J by 7 bases. This CDR3 has 19 residues. In DNA, the CDR3 is TGTGCCAGCAGCCTACCTCCGGGAAAAAGCGGGAGGAGTTGGAATGAGCAGTTCTTC. Translated, it gives CASSLPPGKSGRSWNEQFF.

The chain employs TRBV4-2 and TRBJ2-3; TRBD1 might be the D (7 bases). The germline CDR1 and CDR2 sequences are LGHNA and YNFKEQ. This CDR3 is built from 18 residues. Trimming pared 4 bases from V and 1 base from J, leaving 21 bases between. The CDR3 nucleotides read TGTGCCAGCAGCCTCCAAGATCCCCAGGGGGGCGGCACAGATACGCAGTATTTT. Translating it yields CASSLQDPQGGGTDTQYF.

This clone showed up just once. The chain recombines TRBV19 with TRBJ2-2; D possibly corresponds to TRBD2 (6 bases). The germline V and J ends were trimmed by 4 bases and 6 bases, with 15 bases remaining between them. The CDR3 length is 15 residues. Per germline, CDR1 LNHDA and CDR2 SQIVND (reference sequence). For the CDR3, the DNA is TGTGCCAGTAGTACTCCGGGCCCGGGGGCCGGGGAGCTGTTTTTT. It is translated as CASSTPGPGAGELFF.

This clone was seen a few times. The chain couples TRBV2 to TRBJ2-5; tentative D call: TRBD1 (6 bases). The germline V gene encodes CDR1 SNHLY and CDR2 FYNNEI. V was shortened by 3 bases and J by 4 bases, with 12 bases between the two germline ends. CDR3 length: 14 amino acids. The CDR3 sequence is CASSDQGPGETQYF. The CDR3, as DNA: TGTGCCAGCAGTGATCAGGGGCCGGGAGAGACCCAGTACTTC.

The chain combines TRBV6-5 with TRBJ2-1; 9 positions agree with TRBD1. V gave up 6 bases and J gave up 3 bases; unmatched junction bases: 6. Germline assignment: CDR1 MNHEY and CDR2 SVGAGI. The CDR3 has 15 amino acids. The DNA of the CDR3 is TGTGCCAGCAGCAACGGGACAGGGTACTACAATGAGCAGTTCTTC. Amino acids: CASSNGTGYYNEQFF.

This clone was recorded once. The rearrangement uses TRBV11-3 and TRBJ2-7; perhaps TRBD1 as D (6 bases). CDR1 SGHNT and CDR2 YENEEA come from the germline V gene. V lost 6 bases, J lost 7 bases, and 19 bases lay in between. CDR3 length: 14 residues. CDR3 residues: CASSQEQGSREQYF. CDR3 nucleotides: TGTGCCAGCAGTCAAGAGCAGGGGTCGAGGGAGCAGTACTTC.

This chain links TRBV30 with TRBJ1-1; no firm D call. Germline CDR1 GTSNPN, CDR2 SVGIG (reference sequence). V gave up 0 bases and J gave up 0 bases, with 8 bases separating them. The CDR3 loop spans 14 amino acids. This CDR3 is CAWSVEPMNTEAFF. DNA of the CDR3: TGTGCCTGGAGTGTAGAGCCGATGAACACTGAAGCTTTCTTT.

This clone was counted a few times. The chain has TRBV11-2 and TRBJ2-7, with 13 bases lining up with TRBD2. V trimming: 5 bases; J trimming: 2 bases; junction bases outside the gene matches: 6. The CDR3 totals 16 residues. Germline lookup yields CDR1 SGHAT and CDR2 FQNNGV. CDR3 residues: CASSTRLAGGPYEQYF. The CDR3 nucleotides read TGTGCCAGCAGCACGAGACTAGCGGGAGGCCCCTACGAGCAGTACTTC. Supplemented by reference TRBV11-2 and TRBJ2-7, the full variable domain reads EAGVAQSPRYKIIEKRQSVAFWCNPISGHATLYWYQQILGQGPKLLIQFQNNGVVDDSQLPKDRFSAERLKGVDSTLKIQPAKLEDSAVYLCASSTRLAGGPYEQYFGPGTRLTVT.

The rearrangement uses TRBV27 and TRBJ2-3; TRBD1 matches 12 bases. This CDR3 is built from 15 residues. Germline lookup yields CDR1 MNHEY and CDR2 SMNVEV (reference sequence). Trimming cost V 4 bases and J 5 bases; bases outside gene matches: 4. The CDR3 spells CASSWGQGAGDTQYF. The CDR3 nucleotides are TGTGCCAGCAGTTGGGGACAGGGGGCCGGAGATACGCAGTATTTT.

This chain links TRBV24-1 with TRBJ1-4; D not resolved. There are 12 residues in the CDR3. V lost 5 bases, J lost 8 bases, and 8 bases lay in between. CDR1 and CDR2 (germline): KGHDR, SFDVKD. The CDR3 spells CATSAGNEKLFF. CDR3 sequence (DNA): TGTGCCACCAGTGCCGGTAACGAAAAACTGTTTTTT.

The chain carries TRBV2 and TRBJ2-7; 13 nucleotides match TRBD2. This CDR3 is 16 amino acids long. Germline-derived CDR1 and CDR2 are SNHLY and FYNNEI. J lost 7 bases, V lost 3 bases, and 9 bases had no gene match. The CDR3 reads CASSEGLAGPSGEQYF. The DNA for the CDR3 is TGTGCCAGCAGTGAGGGACTAGCGGGACCCTCAGGTGAGCAGTACTTC. The full variable domain, rest sourced from reference TRBV2 and TRBJ2-7, is EPEVTQTPSHQVTQMGQEVILRCVPISNHLYFYWYRQILGQKVEFLVSFYNNEISEKSEIFDDQFSVERPDGSNFTLKIRSTKLEDSAMYFCASSEGLAGPSGEQYFGPGTRLTVT.

The gene calls are TRBV6-6 and TRBJ2-1; 10 nucleotides match TRBD2. The V gene end was trimmed by 0 bases and the J gene end by 6 bases; junction bases not matched to a gene: 5. This CDR3 is 16 amino acids long. Germline CDR1 MNHNY, CDR2 SVGAGI (reference sequence). CDR3 coding DNA: TGTGCCAGCAGTTACTCAGACAGCGGGAGGGGCAATGAGCAGTTCTTC. Translating gives CASSYSDSGRGNEQFF.

The gene calls are TRBV4-1 and TRBJ1-2; 7 bases align to TRBD1. The CDR3 runs to 16 residues. After removal of 1 base from V and 0 bases from J, the junction contained 5 bases not matched to a gene. CDR1 and CDR2 from the germline V gene are MGHRA and YSYEKL. CDR3 coding DNA: TGCGCCAGCAGCCAAGGAGGGGGGACAGCTAACTATGGCTACACCTTC. This codes for CASSQGGGTANYGYTF.

CDR3 sequence (DNA): TGTGCCAGCAGCACAGGGGGCAGGGAGACCCAGTACTTC. Its protein product is CASSTGGRETQYF. The rearrangement uses TRBV27 and TRBJ2-5; 9 bases line up with TRBD1. CDR3 length: 13 amino acids. V was clipped by 6 bases and J by 5 bases; unmatched bases: 4. Per the germline V gene, CDR1 is MNHEY and CDR2 is SMNVEV (reference sequence).

Here the CDR3 DNA reads TGTGCCAGCAGCTTTAGGGGGGACAGGCACTCCCCCTACGAGCAGTACTTC. Translated, it gives CASSFRGDRHSPYEQYF. V gene TRBV5-4 combines with J gene TRBJ2-7; 8 bases match TRBD1. Germline trimming cut 2 bases from V and 2 bases from J; bases unmatched to any gene: 12. The length of the CDR3 is 17 residues. The germline V gene has CDR1 SGHNT and CDR2 YYREEE (reference sequence).

V gene TRBV30 combines with J gene TRBJ2-3; no reliable D call. CDR3 length equals 13 residues. CDR1 and CDR2 from the germline V gene are GTSNPN and SVGIG (reference sequence). V gave up 3 bases and J gave up 0 bases, with 7 bases separating them. CDR3: CAWRAVSTDTQYF. In DNA, the CDR3 is TGTGCCTGGAGGGCGGTGAGCACAGATACGCAGTATTTT. The entire variable domain, with the rest obtained from reference TRBV30 and TRBJ2-3, is as follows: SQTIHQWPATLVQPVGSPLSLECTVEGTSNPNLYWYRQAAGRGLQLLFYSVGIGQISSEVPQNLSASRPQDRQFILSSKKLLLSDSGFYLCAWRAVSTDTQYFGPGTRLTVL.

This chain links TRBV2 with TRBJ2-7; 7 nucleotides align to TRBD2. Looked up from germline, CDR1 is SNHLY and CDR2 is FYNNEI. The CDR3 runs 15 residues. V shed 8 bases and J 0 bases; nucleotides not matched to a gene: 10. Written as DNA, the CDR3 is TGTGCCAGCGGGGTCACTAGCGCCAACTCCTACGAGCAGTACTTC. Encoded protein: CASGVTSANSYEQYF. Full variable domain (outside the CDR3, taken from reference TRBV2 and TRBJ2-7): EPEVTQTPSHQVTQMGQEVILRCVPISNHLYFYWYRQILGQKVEFLVSFYNNEISEKSEIFDDQFSVERPDGSNFTLKIRSTKLEDSAMYFCASGVTSANSYEQYFGPGTRLTVT.